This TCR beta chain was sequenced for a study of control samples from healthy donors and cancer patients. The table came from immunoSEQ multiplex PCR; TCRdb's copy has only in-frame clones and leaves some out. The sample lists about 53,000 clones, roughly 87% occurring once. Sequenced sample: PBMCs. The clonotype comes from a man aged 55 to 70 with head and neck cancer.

CDR3 residues: CASSLDGSGGELGRQFF. For the CDR3, the DNA is TGTGCCAGCAGCTTAGATGGGAGTGGCGGGGAACTAGGTCGGCAGTTCTTC. The chain links TRBV11-3 to TRBJ2-1; TRBD2 might be the D (6 bases). This CDR3 comprises 17 residues. V lost 0 bases and J lost 12, with 24 bases in between. Germline CDR1 is SGHNT and CDR2 is YENEEA.